Listed here are 26 T cell receptor beta chains from one sample, sequenced in a study of T cell responses to AZD1222 COVID-19 vaccine. The protocol was immunoSEQ multiplex PCR, while the TCRdb copy is restricted to in-frame clones and leaves out a portion. Of more than 95,000 clones listed, about nine tenths are singletons. This sample comprised peripheral blood, obtained on day 0 of AZD1222 vaccination. Receptor source: an adult in good health.

The V and J genes are TRBV30 and TRBJ2-5, with D possibly called TRBD1 or TRBD2 (5 bases each). The V and J ends lost 2 bases and 3 bases respectively, with 10 bases between them. The CDR3 sequence is 13 residues long. Germline assignment: CDR1 GTSNPN and CDR2 SVGIG (reference sequence). CDR3 bases: TGTGCCTGGAGTTGGGACGGAAAAGAGACCCAGTACTTC. It is translated as CAWSWDGKETQYF.

CDR3 bases: TGCGCCAGCAGTGAGTCGGGACCGGGACAGCCCTACAATGAGCAGTTCTTC. This sequence encodes CASSESGPGQPYNEQFF. The chain is built from TRBV10-1 and TRBJ2-1; 7 nucleotides agree with TRBD1. CDR1 WNHNN and CDR2 SYGVQD come from the germline V gene (reference sequence). The CDR3 spans 17 residues. With V trimmed by 0 bases and J by 2 bases, 7 bases remained unmatched.

This clone was found a few times. This chain uses TRBV5-5 with TRBJ2-3, with D unresolved. The germline V and J ends were trimmed by 1 base and 2 bases, with 11 bases remaining between them. Germline CDR1 reads SGHKS; CDR2 reads YYEKEE (reference sequence). This CDR3 contains 15 residues. This CDR3 is CASSLIQYNTDTQYF. The DNA of the CDR3 is TGTGCCAGCAGCTTGATTCAGTACAACACAGATACGCAGTATTTT.

The chain carries TRBV5-1 and TRBJ2-1, with a possible D match to TRBD2 (6 bases). Germline CDR1 is SGHRS and CDR2 is YFSETQ. Trimming shortened V by 4 bases and J by 6 bases, and 20 bases separated the two germline ends. This CDR3 comprises 16 residues. The DNA of the CDR3 is TGCGCCAGCAGCCTTACCCTCAGTGGGGGGATCAATGAGCAGTTCTTC. This sequence encodes CASSLTLSGGINEQFF.

The chain links TRBV13 to TRBJ2-7; maybe TRBD2 (6 bases). The V end was cut by 5 bases, the J end by 1 base, with 12 bases between. The CDR3 runs to 14 residues. Germline lookup yields CDR1 PRHDT and CDR2 FYEKMQ (reference sequence). The CDR3 loop is CASSTAGTSYEQYF. CDR3 in DNA: TGTGCCAGCAGCACCGCCGGGACTTCCTACGAGCAGTACTTC.

V and J are TRBV6-4 and TRBJ2-1; D may be TRBD2 (7 bases). In germline, CDR1 is MRHNA, CDR2 SNTAGT. V was clipped by 2 bases and J by 5 bases, with 16 bases between them. The CDR3 has 16 amino acids. The CDR3 loop reads CASSDRVGGPHNEQFF. In DNA form, the CDR3 reads TGTGCCAGCAGTGACCGTGTGGGGGGGCCCCACAATGAGCAGTTCTTC.

V usage is TRBV13 and J usage is TRBJ1-4; weak D call: TRBD1 (5 bases). There are 15 residues in the CDR3. V lost 3 bases, J lost 5 bases, and 13 bases lay in between. Germline-derived CDR1 and CDR2 are PRHDT and FYEKMQ (reference sequence). The CDR3 nucleotides are TGTGCCAGCAGCTTGGGGCAGCTTAGGAATGAAAAACTGTTTTTT. This encodes CASSLGQLRNEKLFF. Using reference TRBV13 and TRBJ1-4 for the parts outside the CDR3, the full variable domain is AAGVIQSPRHLIKEKRETATLKCYPIPRHDTVYWYQQGPGQDPQFLISFYEKMQSDKGSIPDRFSAQQFSDYHSELNMSSLELGDSALYFCASSLGQLRNEKLFFGSGTQLSVL.

The chain employs TRBV20-1 and TRBJ1-4; a weak D match, TRBD1 (5 bases). The CDR3 extends over 16 amino acids. The germline V and J ends were trimmed by 3 bases and 0 bases, with 14 bases remaining between them. In germline, CDR1 is DFQATT, CDR2 SNEGSKA (reference sequence). CDR3 region: CSASGLQVATNEKLFF. DNA of the CDR3: TGCAGTGCTAGTGGGTTACAGGTGGCAACTAATGAAAAACTGTTTTTT.

A single count supports this clone. The V and J genes are TRBV7-8 and TRBJ1-3; D possibly corresponds to TRBD1 (5 bases). Deletions cut 0 bases from V and 4 bases from J, with 7 bases between. CDR3 length equals 14 residues. Looked up from germline, CDR1 is SGHVS and CDR2 is FQNEAQ. The CDR3 DNA is TGTGCCAGCAGCTTAGCGGGGGAAGGAAACACCATATATTTT. Translating it yields CASSLAGEGNTIYF.

Comment on this clone: This likely comes from a read error, as the CDR3 has no conserved phenylalanine or tryptophan at its end. The chain carries TRBV6-5 and TRBJ1-6, with D possibly being TRBD1 (5 bases). This CDR3 has 13 amino acids. V lost 8 bases and J 7 bases, leaving 12 bases between the germline ends. The V gene's germline CDR1 is MNHEY and CDR2 SVGAGI. CDR3 residues: CASAGGRNSPLHL. The CDR3, as DNA: TGTGCCAGCGCCGGGGGGAGGAATTCACCCCTCCACCTT.

V is TRBV2 and J is TRBJ1-3; D possibly corresponds to TRBD1 (5 bases). This CDR3 contains 16 residues. Germline CDR1 is SNHLY and CDR2 is FYNNEI. The V end was cut by 1 base, the J end by 0 bases, with 10 bases between. The CDR3 DNA follows: TGTGCCAGCAGTGAAGGCCAGGGTTTCTCTGGAAACACCATATATTTT. This sequence encodes CASSEGQGFSGNTIYF.

Written as DNA, the CDR3 is TGTGCCAGCAGTTTCGGCAGGGCCTCCGAGCAGTACTTC. Protein sequence: CASSFGRASEQYF. The chain carries TRBV12-3 or TRBV12-4 and TRBJ2-7, with a tentative D call TRBD1 (5 bases). V gave up 3 bases and J gave up 6 bases, with 12 bases separating them. This CDR3 contains 13 residues.

CDR3 sequence reads: CSASPHTGELFF. For the CDR3, the DNA is TGCAGTGCTAGTCCGCACACCGGGGAGCTGTTTTTT. J is TRBJ2-2 and V is TRBV20-1; D call uncertain. CDR1 is DFQATT, CDR2 SNEGSKA, per germline (reference sequence). Between the trimmed V and J ends, which lost 3 bases and 3 bases, there was a span of 5 bases. This CDR3 region has 12 residues.

This clone was observed a few times. J is TRBJ1-1 and V is TRBV7-3, with unresolved D. Deletions cut 5 bases from V and 0 bases from J, with 7 bases between. Germline CDR1 is SGHTA and CDR2 is FQGTGA. CDR3 length: 13 residues. The CDR3 DNA sequence: TGTGCCAGCAGCCCCTATTTGAACACTGAAGCTTTCTTT. Protein sequence: CASSPYLNTEAFF.

The rearrangement links TRBV6-5 to TRBJ2-3; D perhaps matches TRBD2 (6 bases). The V and J ends lost 6 bases and 2 bases respectively, with 15 bases between them. This CDR3 comprises 15 residues. Germline values: CDR1 MNHEY, CDR2 SVGAGI. This CDR3 is CASRVPGLNTDTQYF. The CDR3 DNA sequence: TGTGCCAGCAGGGTTCCGGGACTTAACACAGATACGCAGTATTTT.

The count of this clone is one. J is TRBJ2-7 and V is TRBV6-5, with D tentatively TRBD2 (5 bases). The V end lost 8 bases, the J end lost 4 bases, and 15 bases lay between the germline ends. Germline V gene data show CDR1 as MNHEY and CDR2 as SVGAGI. This CDR3 is 13 amino acids long. This chain's CDR3 is CASSWELGYEQYF. The CDR3 nucleotides are TGTGCCAGCTCGTGGGAGCTGGGTTACGAGCAGTACTTC.

This clone was seen just once. The rearrangement joins TRBV4-2 to TRBJ2-7; D might be TRBD1 or TRBD2, each matching 6 bases. The CDR3 is 18 amino acids. Trimming removed 0 bases from V and 3 bases from J, with 21 bases in between. Germline V gives CDR1 LGHNA, CDR2 YNFKEQ. The CDR3 bases are TGTGCCAGCAGCCAAGAAACTAGTGGGGGGCCCTATATCTACGAGCAGTACTTC. Its translation: CASSQETSGGPYIYEQYF.

The chain employs TRBV29-1 and TRBJ2-3, with 8 bases matching TRBD1. There are 16 residues in the CDR3. V lost 1 base to trimming and J lost 0 bases; unmatched junction nucleotides: 6. Looked up from germline, CDR1 is SQVTM and CDR2 is ANQGSEA. DNA of the CDR3: TGCAGCGTTGAAGGCCAGACAGGGGCTAGCACAGATACGCAGTATTTT. Its protein product is CSVEGQTGASTDTQYF.

The V call is TRBV13, the J call TRBJ2-5; D possibly corresponds to TRBD2 (5 bases). Germline loops: CDR1 PRHDT, CDR2 FYEKMQ (reference sequence). This CDR3 spans 16 amino acids. Trimming stripped 0 bases from V and 5 bases from J, with 16 bases between. The CDR3, as DNA: TGTGCCAGCAGCTTAGGTTCTGCAGTACTAGGGGAGACCCAGTACTTC. This gives the protein CASSLGSAVLGETQYF.

The chain is built from TRBV7-6 and TRBJ2-2; a weak D match, TRBD1 (6 bases). Germline V gives CDR1 SGHVS, CDR2 FNYEAQ. CDR3 length: 14 residues. V gave up 5 bases and J gave up 4 bases, with 11 bases separating them. CDR3 coding DNA: TGTGCCAGCAGCGACACAGGGATCACCGGGGAGCTGTTTTTT. This translates into CASSDTGITGELFF.

This clone is a singleton in its sample. A read error may account for a junction end that differs from germline. The chain is built from TRBV6-5 and TRBJ1-2; D is ambiguous. Germline CDR1 MNHEY, CDR2 SVGAGI. The CDR3 covers 12 residues. Here the CDR3 DNA reads TGTGCCAGCAGTGACTCCCGTTATGGCTACACCTTC. Translation gives CASSDSRYGYTF.

The chain employs TRBV12-5 and TRBJ1-4; no definite D call. V lost 3 bases and J lost 0, with 5 bases in between. The germline V gene encodes CDR1 LGHNT and CDR2 FRNRAP. This CDR3 contains 14 residues. This CDR3 is CASGFQTTNEKLFF. CDR3 coding DNA: TGTGCTAGTGGTTTTCAAACAACTAATGAAAAACTGTTTTTT.

Remarks on this clone: This CDR3 is also generated by other DNA sequences in the sample. The rearrangement joins TRBV2 to TRBJ1-5; no clear D. The CDR3 runs to 12 residues. CDR1 SNHLY and CDR2 FYNNEI come from the germline V gene. Between the trimmed V and J ends, which lost 4 bases and 2 bases, there was a span of 3 bases. The DNA of the CDR3 is TGTGCCAGCAGTGCAGGCAATCAGCCCCAGCATTTT. Protein: CASSAGNQPQHF.

This clone has more than one count but fewer than ten. The rearrangement joins TRBV3-1 (or the pseudogene TRBV3-2) to TRBJ1-5; 8 bases line up with TRBD1. J lost 1 base, V lost 3 bases, and 5 bases had no gene match. In germline, CDR1 is LGHDT, CDR2 YNNKEL (reference sequence). This CDR3 spans 16 amino acids. The CDR3 spells CASSQGTGRSNQPQHF. The CDR3 bases are TGTGCCAGCAGCCAGGGGACAGGTCGGAGCAATCAGCCCCAGCATTTT.

The J gene is TRBJ2-7, the V gene TRBV5-1, with 10 bases matching TRBD1. V was pared by 3 bases and J by 2 bases, with 5 bases of the junction left unmatched. The germline V gene encodes CDR1 SGHRS and CDR2 YFSETQ. The CDR3 has 15 residues. This CDR3 is CASSSGTGATYEQYF. The DNA of the CDR3 is TGCGCCAGCAGCTCTGGGACAGGGGCCACCTACGAGCAGTACTTC.

The V and J genes are TRBV7-3 and TRBJ2-3; TRBD1 aligns across 8 bases. Trimming removed 2 bases from V and 6 bases from J; junction bases left unmatched: 4. The CDR3 is 14 amino acids. Looked up from germline, CDR1 is SGHTA and CDR2 is FQGTGA. The CDR3: CASSLQGAQDTQYF. In DNA, the CDR3 is TGTGCCAGCAGCTTACAGGGGGCGCAGGATACGCAGTATTTT.